The 16 T cell receptor beta chains below come from one sample, sequenced in a study of T cell responses to AZD1222 COVID-19 vaccine. TCRdb's copy holds only in-frame clones and misses some; the assay was immunoSEQ multiplex PCR. The sample lists 150,000 to 200,000 clones; over 70% were seen once. Sequencing was performed on peripheral blood, taken on day 0 of MenACWY control vaccination. Receptors originate from an adult in good health.

The CDR3 DNA is TGTGCCAGCGAGGGGGGGGTACAGGGACTGCGGTTCTTC. Translation gives CASEGGVQGLRFF. V and J are TRBV6-5 and TRBJ2-1; D is possibly TRBD2 (7 bases). Trimming pared 8 bases from V and 15 bases from J, leaving 23 bases between. Germline V lookup: CDR1 MNHEY, CDR2 SVGAGI. The length of the CDR3 is 13 residues.

The chain is built from TRBV9 and TRBJ1-1, with TRBD1 as a possible D gene (6 bases). The germline V and J ends were trimmed by 3 bases and 1 base, with 13 bases remaining between them. Germline CDR1 reads SGDLS; CDR2 reads YYNGEE. The CDR3 has 15 residues. Here the CDR3 DNA reads TGTGCCAGCAGCGCTTACGAAGGGGGGAACACTGAAGCTTTCTTT. Protein: CASSAYEGGNTEAFF.

This clone was detected only once. The V gene is TRBV2, the J gene TRBJ2-3; weak D call: TRBD1 (5 bases). Germline CDR1 and CDR2: SNHLY and FYNNEI. This CDR3 has 16 amino acids. V shed 8 bases and J shed 0 bases, with 18 bases lying between them. In DNA, the CDR3 is TGTGCCAGCCCTACAAGACGGACAACTAGCACAGATACGCAGTATTTT. This sequence encodes CASPTRRTTSTDTQYF.

This clone came up once. The rearrangement joins TRBV30 to TRBJ1-2, with 8 bases lining up with TRBD1. Germline V CDR1 and CDR2: GTSNPN, SVGIG (reference sequence). This CDR3 contains 12 residues. Germline trimming cut 8 bases from V and 5 bases from J; bases unmatched to any gene: 7. The chain's CDR3 is CARWGDRYGYTF. The CDR3 DNA is TGTGCCCGTTGGGGGGACAGGTATGGCTACACCTTC.

Worth noting for this clone: Within the sample, other DNA sequences also encode this same CDR3. The CDR3 region is CASSRSSGANVLTF. CDR3 in DNA: TGTGCCAGCAGTCGGTCCTCTGGGGCCAACGTCCTGACTTTC. This chain joins TRBV6-5 and TRBJ2-6; D gene unclear. Germline CDR1 and CDR2: MNHEY and SVGAGI. This CDR3 has 14 residues. The V end was cut by 5 bases, the J end by 0 bases, with 5 bases between.

This chain links TRBV6-5 with TRBJ1-1; 7 bases fit TRBD1. The CDR3 is 13 residues long. The junction had 1 base not matched to a gene; V was cut back by 5 bases and J by 1 base. The germline V gene has CDR1 MNHEY and CDR2 SVGAGI. This CDR3 reads CASSRTGNTEAFF. The CDR3 nucleotides are TGTGCCAGCAGTCGGACAGGGAACACTGAAGCTTTCTTT.

The rearrangement links TRBV6-5 to TRBJ2-3; the match to TRBD2 covers 12 bases. This CDR3 spans 15 amino acids. Germline trimming cut 2 bases from V and 4 bases from J; bases unmatched to any gene: 1. In germline, CDR1 is MNHEY, CDR2 SVGAGI. The CDR3 here is CASSYGLAGSDTQYF. The CDR3 nucleotides are TGTGCCAGCAGTTACGGACTAGCGGGGTCAGATACGCAGTATTTT.

The J gene is TRBJ2-7, the V gene TRBV6-5, with TRBD1 matching over 8 bases. This CDR3 has 15 amino acids. The germline V gene has CDR1 MNHEY and CDR2 SVGAGI. Germline trimming cut 6 bases from V and 2 bases from J; bases unmatched to any gene: 9. CDR3 protein: CASRIRTGLPYEQYF. The CDR3 nucleotides are TGTGCCAGCAGGATACGGACAGGGTTGCCCTACGAGCAGTACTTC.

CDR3 in amino acids: CASSLVEGGPNEQFF. In DNA form, the CDR3 reads TGTGCCAGCAGCTTAGTCGAGGGAGGGCCCAATGAGCAGTTCTTC. The rearrangement uses TRBV7-9 and TRBJ2-1, with 7 bases fitting TRBD2. Germline V gives CDR1 SEHNR, CDR2 FQNEAQ (reference sequence). The V gene end was trimmed by 1 base and the J gene end by 6 bases; junction bases not matched to a gene: 6. The CDR3 is 15 residues long.

The chain is built from TRBV19 and TRBJ1-5; 7 bases are shared with TRBD1. The CDR3 is 16 residues long. With 4 bases clipped from V and 3 bases from J, the junction kept 9 bases outside the gene matches. Germline CDR1 LNHDA, CDR2 SQIVND (reference sequence). The CDR3 loop reads CASSTPRTGLNQPQHF. The DNA of the CDR3 is TGTGCCAGTAGTACACCCCGGACAGGCCTCAATCAGCCCCAGCATTTT. Combining the CDR3 with reference TRBV19 and TRBJ1-5 gives the whole variable domain DGGITQSPKYLFRKEGQNVTLSCEQNLNHDAMYWYRQDPGQGLRLIYYSQIVNDFQKGDIAEGYSVSREKKESFPLTVTSAQKNPTAFYLCASSTPRTGLNQPQHFGDGTRLSIL.

The CDR3 DNA reads as TGTGCCAGCAGCTTAAAAGGACAGGGGTCCGACGAGCAGTACTTC. This encodes CASSLKGQGSDEQYF. This chain connects TRBV7-3 to TRBJ2-7, with 9 bases identical to TRBD1. Germline CDR1 SGHTA, CDR2 FQGTGA. V gave up 1 base and J gave up 5 bases; unmatched junction bases: 6. The CDR3 contains 15 residues. The whole variable domain, filled in from reference TRBV7-3 and TRBJ2-7, reads GAGVSQTPSNKVTEKGKYVELRCDPISGHTALYWYRQSLGQGPEFLIYFQGTGAADDSGLPNDRFFAVRPEGSVSTLKIQRTERGDSAVYLCASSLKGQGSDEQYFGPGTRLTVT.

The chain is built from TRBV6-1 and TRBJ1-6; D is perhaps TRBD1 (6 bases). Germline V lookup: CDR1 MNHNS, CDR2 SASEGT. V shed 1 base and J shed 9 bases, with 16 bases lying between them. The CDR3 is 16 amino acids. The chain's CDR3 is CASSEVARGESSPLHF. DNA for the CDR3: TGTGCCAGCAGTGAAGTTGCCAGGGGAGAAAGTTCACCCCTCCACTTT.

In its sample, this clone was seen a few times. The rearrangement joins TRBV6-4 to TRBJ2-1; 8 positions match TRBD2. The germline gives CDR1 MRHNA, CDR2 SNTAGT. The CDR3 is 15 residues long. Trimming removed 4 bases from V and 8 bases from J; junction bases left unmatched: 10. CDR3 nucleotides: TGTGCCAGCAGTGGGGGAGCGGGAGTCGGCGATGAGCAGTTCTTC. This translates into CASSGGAGVGDEQFF.

The V and J genes are TRBV14 and TRBJ2-1, with D hard to call. The CDR3 has 13 amino acids. The V gene's germline CDR1 is SGHDN and CDR2 FVKESK. Trimming shortened V by 4 bases and J by 4 bases, and 8 bases separated the two germline ends. The CDR3 is CASSLDNYNEQFF. CDR3 nucleotides: TGTGCCAGCAGCCTCGACAATTACAATGAGCAGTTCTTC.

This chain links TRBV6-5 with TRBJ2-7; 12 nucleotides align to TRBD2. CDR1 is MNHEY, CDR2 SVGAGI, per germline. The CDR3 length is 14 residues. Losses at the gene ends were 7 bases for V and 3 bases for J; bases not matched to a gene: 4. CDR3 in amino acids: CASIPSGRVYEQYF. DNA for the CDR3: TGTGCCAGCATACCTAGCGGGAGGGTCTACGAGCAGTACTTC.

The chain uses TRBV4-1 and TRBJ2-3; possibly TRBD2 for D (5 bases). Germline CDR1 reads MGHRA; CDR2 reads YSYEKL. V shed 3 bases and J shed 1 base, with 8 bases lying between them. CDR3 size: 14 residues. The CDR3 DNA is TGCGCCAGCAGCCAGGACTGGGGCACAGATACGCAGTATTTT. This gives the protein CASSQDWGTDTQYF.